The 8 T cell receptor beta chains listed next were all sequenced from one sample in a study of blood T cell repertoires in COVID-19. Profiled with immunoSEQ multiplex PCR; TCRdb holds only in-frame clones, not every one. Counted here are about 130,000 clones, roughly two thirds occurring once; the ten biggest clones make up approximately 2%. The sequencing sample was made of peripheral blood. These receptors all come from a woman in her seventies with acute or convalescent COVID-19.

The CDR3 sequence is CASSPWRGSNQPQHF. The CDR3, as DNA: TGTGCCAGCAGCCCATGGAGGGGTAGCAATCAGCCCCAGCATTTT. V is TRBV7-9 and J is TRBJ1-5, with D possibly matching TRBD1 (5 bases). CDR1 is SEHNR and CDR2 is FQNEAQ in the germline V gene (reference sequence). The CDR3 is 15 residues long. Trimming took off 5 bases at V and 0 bases at J, with 11 bases between the two ends.

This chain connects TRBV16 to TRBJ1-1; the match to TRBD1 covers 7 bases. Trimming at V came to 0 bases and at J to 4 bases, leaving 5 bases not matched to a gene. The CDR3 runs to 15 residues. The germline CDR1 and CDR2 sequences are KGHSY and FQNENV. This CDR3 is CASSQSGRGTTEAFF. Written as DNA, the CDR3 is TGTGCCAGCAGCCAATCTGGCAGGGGGACCACTGAAGCTTTCTTT.

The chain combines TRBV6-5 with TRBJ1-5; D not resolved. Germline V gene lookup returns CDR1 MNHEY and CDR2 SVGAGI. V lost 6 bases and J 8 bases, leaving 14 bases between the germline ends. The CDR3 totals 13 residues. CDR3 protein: CASRSFRVKPQHF. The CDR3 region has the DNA TGTGCCAGCAGGAGTTTTCGGGTCAAGCCCCAGCATTTT.

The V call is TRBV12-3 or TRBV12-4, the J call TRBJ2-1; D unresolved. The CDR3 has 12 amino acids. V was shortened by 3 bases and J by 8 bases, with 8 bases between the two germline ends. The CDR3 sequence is CASSLSNDEQFF. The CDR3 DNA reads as TGTGCCAGCAGTTTGAGCAATGATGAGCAGTTCTTC.

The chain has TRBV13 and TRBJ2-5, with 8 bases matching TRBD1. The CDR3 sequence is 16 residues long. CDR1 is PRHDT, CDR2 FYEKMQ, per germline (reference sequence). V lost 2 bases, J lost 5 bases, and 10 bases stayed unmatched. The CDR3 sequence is CASSLWRDRYRETQYF. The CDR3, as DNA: TGTGCCAGCAGCTTATGGAGGGACAGGTACCGGGAGACCCAGTACTTC.

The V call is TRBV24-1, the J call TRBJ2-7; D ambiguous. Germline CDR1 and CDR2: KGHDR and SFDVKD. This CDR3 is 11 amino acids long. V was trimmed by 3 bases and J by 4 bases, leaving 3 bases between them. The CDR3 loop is CATSDLYEQYF. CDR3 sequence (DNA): TGTGCCACCAGTGATCTATACGAGCAGTACTTC.

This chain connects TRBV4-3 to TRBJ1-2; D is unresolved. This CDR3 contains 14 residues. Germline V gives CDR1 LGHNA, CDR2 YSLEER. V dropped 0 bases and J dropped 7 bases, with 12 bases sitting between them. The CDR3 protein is CASSQDHGLGGYTF. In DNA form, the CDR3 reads TGCGCCAGCAGCCAAGATCACGGGTTGGGTGGCTACACCTTC.

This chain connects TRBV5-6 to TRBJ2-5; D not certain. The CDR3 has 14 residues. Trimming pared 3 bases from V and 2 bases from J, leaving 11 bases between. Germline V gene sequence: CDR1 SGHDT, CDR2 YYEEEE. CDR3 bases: TGTGCCAGCAGCTACACATCGACACAAGAGACCCAGTACTTC. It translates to CASSYTSTQETQYF.